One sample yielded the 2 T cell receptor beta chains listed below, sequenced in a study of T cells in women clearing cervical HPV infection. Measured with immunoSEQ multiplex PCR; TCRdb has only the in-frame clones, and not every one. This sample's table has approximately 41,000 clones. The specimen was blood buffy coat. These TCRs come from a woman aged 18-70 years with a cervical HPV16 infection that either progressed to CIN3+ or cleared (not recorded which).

The CDR3 bases that were read are TGTGCCAGTAGTAGGAGGCAGGGGAGTGCGGCTGAA. Translation gives CASSRRQGSAAE. The entire CDR3 protein is CASSRRQGSAAEAFF. The chain uses TRBV19 and TRBJ1-1, with D possibly matching TRBD1 (6 bases). The read ends 3 residues before the CDR3 terminus; that terminus is restored from the germline J gene. CDR1 and CDR2 (germline): LNHDA, SQIVND (reference sequence). The V end was cut by 4 bases, the J end by 6 bases, with 18 bases between. The CDR3 is made up of 15 amino acids.

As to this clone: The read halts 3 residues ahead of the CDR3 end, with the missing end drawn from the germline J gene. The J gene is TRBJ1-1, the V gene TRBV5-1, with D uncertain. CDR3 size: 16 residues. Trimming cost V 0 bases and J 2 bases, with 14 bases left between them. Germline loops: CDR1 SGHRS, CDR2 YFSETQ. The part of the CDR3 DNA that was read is TGCGCCAGCAGCTTGGAAGAAGGCGGCCCAAACACTGAA. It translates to CASSLEEGGPNTE. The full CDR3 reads CASSLEEGGPNTEAFF.